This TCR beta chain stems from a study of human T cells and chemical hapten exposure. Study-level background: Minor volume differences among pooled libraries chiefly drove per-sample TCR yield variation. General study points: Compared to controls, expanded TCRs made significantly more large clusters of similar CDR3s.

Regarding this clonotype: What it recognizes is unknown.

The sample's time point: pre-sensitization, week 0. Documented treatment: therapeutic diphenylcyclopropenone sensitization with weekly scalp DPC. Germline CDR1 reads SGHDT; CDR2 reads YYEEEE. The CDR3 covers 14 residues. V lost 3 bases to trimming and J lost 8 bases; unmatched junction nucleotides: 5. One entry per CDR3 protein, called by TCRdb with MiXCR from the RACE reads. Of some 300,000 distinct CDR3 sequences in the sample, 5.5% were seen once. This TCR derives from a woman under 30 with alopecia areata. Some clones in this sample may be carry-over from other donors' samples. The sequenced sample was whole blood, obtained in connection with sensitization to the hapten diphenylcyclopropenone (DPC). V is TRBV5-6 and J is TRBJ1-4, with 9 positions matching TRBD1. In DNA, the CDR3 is TGTGCCAGCAGCTCCGGGACAGGGATCGAAAAACTGTTTTTT. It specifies CASSSGTGIEKLFF. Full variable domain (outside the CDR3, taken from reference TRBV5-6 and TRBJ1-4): DAGVTQSPTHLIKTRGQQVTLRCSPKSGHDTVSWYQQALGQGPQFIFQYYEEEERQRGNFPDRFSGHQFPNYSSELNVNALLLGDSALYLCASSSGTGIEKLFFGSGTQLSVL.